This T cell receptor beta chain came from a study of immune characteristics of hereditary and idiopathic chronic pancreatitis. For the wider study: The study profiled local pancreatic immune cells and TCRbeta repertoires in hereditary and idiopathic chronic pancreatitis compared with control organ donor pancreases. TCRbeta sequencing included 5 control pancreases, roughly seven pancreases with hereditary chronic pancreatitis and about 6 pancreases with idiopathic chronic pancreatitis. The gDNA-based approach was selected because the approach required minimal in vitro experimental manipulation of T cells infiltrating the pancreas.

Libraries were built with the immunoSEQ multiplex PCR assay. The TCRbeta CDR3 region and adjacent sequences were amplified and sequenced from pancreatic genomic DNA. On the study's bioinformatics: Repertoire diversity was measured as a mean normalized Shannon-Wiener index, alongside productive clonality and productive rearrangement counts. The nonparametric Mann-Whitney U test was used to compare repertoire metrics between controls and chronic pancreatitis. A shared clonotype was defined as a CDR3beta sequence with the same amino acid composition and length across subjects. This is the immuneACCESS table as TCRdb keeps it, with only in-frame sequences that have V and J called. A part of the clones is gone; compared with another copy, unresolved V genes explain less than half, and the rest is unexplained. The V and J calls and clone size come from that table; D and trimming were worked out from the DNA. The sample table holds about 620 clones, of which approximately 68% were seen once. The ten largest clonotypes hold roughly 27% of the sample.

Control pancreas tissue was obtained from deceased organ donors with no known pancreatic disease and was processed through the same islet isolation procedure as patient tissue. For TCRbeta sequencing, genomic DNA was pulled straight from bulk pancreas tissue, skipping any T cell sorting. Pancreas tissues were collected consecutively from patients and organ donors at two US centers. General study outcomes and caveats: Differences in Vbeta-Jbeta gene family usage, including TRBV10, TRBV19, TRBV23 and TRBV5, were found between hereditary and idiopathic chronic pancreatitis. The study did not include chronic pancreatitis caused by alcohol use. Both chronic pancreatitis groups showed significantly increased TCRbeta repertoire diversity and reduced clonality versus controls.

The CDR3 spans 14 residues, from the cysteine through the phenylalanine. The retained sequence is limited to the CDR3, 42 bases, with the frame set at the first base. CDR1 and CDR2 (SGHTA, FQGTGA) derive from the germline V gene. The V and J ends are trimmed by 3 bases and 5 bases, leaving 13 bases between them. This clone was counted a few times. This receptor's antigen is unknown. Base qualities are missing; no much larger clone stands one base away. The chain joins TRBV7-3 to TRBJ1-1; a tentative D call is TRBD1 (5 bases match). The clonotype was recovered from a human donor who was a deceased organ donor serving as a healthy control. Sequenced: pancreas tissue. The CDR3 protein sequence reads: CASSFGGDGTEAFF. The DNA reads as follows: TGTGCCAGCAGCTTTGGCGGGGACGGGACTGAAGCTTTCTTT. Joined to the reference TRBV7-3 and TRBJ1-1 proteins, this CDR3 gives the full variable domain: GAGVSQTPSNKVTEKGKYVELRCDPISGHTALYWYRQSLGQGPEFLIYFQGTGAADDSGLPNDRFFAVRPEGSVSTLKIQRTERGDSAVYLCASSFGGDGTEAFFGQGTRLTVV.